Below are 31 T cell receptor beta chains sequenced from a single sample in a study of CD8+ T cells in alopecia areata. After pooling, cutaneous lymph node cells were sorted with CD4, CD8alpha, NKG2D, NKG2ACE and other markers. The authors extracted RNA and reverse transcribed it into cDNA as the sequencing template. Repertoires were generated with immunoSEQ multiplex PCR, while TCRdb's copy carries only in-frame clones and drops some. Altogether around 300,000 clones were found in the sample, and no singletons occur. What was sequenced was CD4+ T cells sorted from a lymph node. These receptors were collected from a C3H/HeJ mouse with alopecia areata. The MHC haplotype recorded for the strain is H2-k.

Remarks on this clone: The gene names here belong to mouse. The sequenced part of the CDR3 DNA is TGTGCCAGCAGCCAAAGGACAGGGGGAGGGTACACA. Its translation: CASSQRTGGGYT. The entire CDR3 sequence reads CASSQRTGGGYTEVFF. The genes are TRBV5 and TRBJ1-1; TRBD1 matches 10 bases. The read ends 4 residues before the CDR3 terminus; that terminus is restored from the germline J gene. Trimming removed 2 bases from V and 3 bases from J; junction bases left unmatched: 6. The CDR3 consists of 16 residues. Germline CDR1 LGHNA, CDR2 YNLKQL (reference sequence).

On this clone: Here the gene names and germline are mouse. The CDR3 goes on 4 residues after the read ends, and that part is filled in from the germline J gene. The rearrangement joins TRBV13-1 to TRBJ2-1; TRBD2 is a possible D gene (6 bases). Trimming removed 0 bases from V and 3 bases from J, with 13 bases in between. The CDR3 has 16 residues. Germline V gene lookup returns CDR1 NSHNY and CDR2 SYGAGN. The CDR3 bases that were read are TGTGCCAGCAGTGATGGTCAGGGTGGGGGCTATGCT. Its protein is CASSDGQGGGYA. The complete CDR3 protein is CASSDGQGGGYAEQFF.

This clone was counted between two and nine times. The germline and genes are mouse ones. Read coverage stops 4 residues before the CDR3 terminus; the germline J gene supplies the remainder. The same CDR3 can be traced to other DNA sequences in this sample. The chain has TRBV31 and TRBJ2-1, with 10 positions matching TRBD2. CDR3 length: 15 residues. V was clipped by 0 bases and J by 1 base; unmatched bases: 0. Germline CDR1 is GKSSPN and CDR2 is SITVG. The chain's CDR3 is CAWSLLGGNYAEQFF. The sequenced part of the CDR3 DNA is TGTGCCTGGAGTCTACTGGGGGGGAACTATGCT.

This clone was counted between two and nine times. Each gene name is a mouse one. Read sequence stops 4 residues before the CDR3 end, and the germline J gene provides the missing end. The chain joins TRBV13-3 to TRBJ1-1; TRBD1 agrees at 9 bases. Germline V CDR1 and CDR2: NNHDY, SYVADS. The CDR3 spans 13 residues. The CDR3 DNA, read in part, is TGTGCCAGCAGATGGACAGGGGTGGCA. Its translation: CASRWTGVA. In full, the CDR3 reads CASRWTGVAEVFF.

This clone was seen more than once but under ten times. The genes are named according to mouse. Read data end 4 residues before the CDR3 end; the end is taken from the germline J gene. The rearrangement joins TRBV1 to TRBJ2-3; 7 nucleotides line up with TRBD2. The CDR3 extends over 15 amino acids. Germline lookup yields CDR1 NSQYPW and CDR2 LRSPGD (reference sequence). V lost 0 bases, J lost 1 base, and 1 base stayed unmatched. CDR3 region: CTCSAEWGGAETLYF. The part of the CDR3 DNA that was read is TGCACCTGCAGTGCAGAGTGGGGGGGTGCAGAA.

This clone was detected a few times. Gene and germline names: mouse. The CDR3: CASSVSGQYEQYF. Incomplete CDR3 DNA: TGTGCCAGCAGTGTATCGGGACAGTAT. The chain links TRBV19 to TRBJ2-7, with 7 bases that match TRBD1. The read is 4 residues too short to cover the CDR3 end, so that end is filled in from the germline J gene. This CDR3 contains 13 residues. CDR1 is FNHDT and CDR2 is SITEND in the germline V gene (reference sequence).

As to this clone: Mouse gene names and germline throughout. Read sequence stops 4 residues before the CDR3 end, and the germline J gene provides the missing end. The chain carries TRBV16 and TRBJ2-2; D perhaps matches TRBD1 (5 bases). The V gene's germline CDR1 is SGHSA and CDR2 FRNQAP. This CDR3 has 11 residues. Here the CDR3 reads CASSKGGQLYF. Partial CDR3 DNA: TGTGCAAGCAGCAAGGGGGGG.

Details on this clone: The germline and genes are mouse ones. From the germline J gene comes the end of the CDR3, since the read stops 4 residues before it. The chain employs TRBV5 and TRBJ1-1; no clear D. In germline, CDR1 is LGHNA, CDR2 YNLKQL (reference sequence). The CDR3 loop spans 12 amino acids. CDR3 bases read: TGTGCCAGCAGCCAAGTTGACTCA. Translated, it gives CASSQVDS. The whole CDR3 reads CASSQVDSEVFF.

Of note for this clone: Each gene name is a mouse one. The read comes to an end 3 residues before the CDR3 does, leaving the germline J gene to fill in the end. Other DNA sequences in this sample translate to the same CDR3. The rearrangement joins TRBV19 to TRBJ1-6, with D possibly being TRBD1 (5 bases). TRBJ1-6 is annotated as an ORF whose role is uncertain. Trimming pared 2 bases from V and 5 bases from J, leaving 8 bases between. The CDR3 has 14 residues. CDR1 and CDR2 from the germline V gene are FNHDT and SITEND (reference sequence). The sequenced part of the CDR3 DNA is TGTGCCAGCAGTATCCAGGGTAATAATTCGCCC. This gives the protein CASSIQGNNSP. In full, the CDR3 reads CASSIQGNNSPLYF.

This clone was counted only a few times. Gene names and germline refer to mouse. Coverage ceases 4 residues before the CDR3 finishes, and the germline J gene fills in the end. The identical CDR3 is also encoded by other nucleotide sequences in the sample. The gene calls are TRBV31 and TRBJ1-1; 7 positions match TRBD1. J gave up 1 base and V 0 bases, and 2 bases lay outside the gene matches. Germline-derived CDR1 and CDR2 are GKSSPN and SITVG. The CDR3 covers 14 residues. The sequenced part of the CDR3 DNA is TGTGCCTGGAGTCTGAGGACAGGGAACACA. Translated, it gives CAWSLRTGNT. In full, the CDR3 reads CAWSLRTGNTEVFF. Supplemented by reference TRBV31 and TRBJ1-1, the full variable domain reads AQTIHQWPVAEIKAVGSPLSLGCTIKGKSSPNLYWYWQATGGTLQQLFYSITVGQVESVVQLNLSASRPKDDQFILSTEKLLLSHSGFYLCAWSLRTGNTEVFFGKGTRLTVV.

This clone was detected only a few times. Germline and genes here are mouse. The read ends 4 residues early relative to the CDR3; the germline J gene fills the gap. This chain connects TRBV13-2 to TRBJ1-1; 10 bases are a match to TRBD1. Germline lookup yields CDR1 NNHNN and CDR2 SYGAGS (reference sequence). This CDR3 comprises 14 residues. The V segment lost 4 bases and the J segment 3 bases; nucleotides outside the gene matches: 3. CDR3 DNA (partial): TGTGCCAGCGGTACCGGGACAGGGGACACA. It specifies CASGTGTGDT. From start to end, the CDR3 is CASGTGTGDTEVFF.

Remarks on this clone: Gene names refer to mouse genes. The observed sequence ends 4 residues before the CDR3 terminus, with the missing tail filled in from the germline J gene. The rearrangement joins TRBV13-1 to TRBJ2-2; maybe TRBD1 (6 bases). The germline gives CDR1 NSHNY, CDR2 SYGAGN. Deletions cut 2 bases from V and 1 base from J, with 9 bases between. CDR3 length equals 15 residues. CDR3 bases read: TGTGCCAGCAGTGAGTTGGGACAAAACACCGGG. This encodes CASSELGQNTG. The entire CDR3 protein is CASSELGQNTGQLYF.

The table lists this clone with a few counts. These gene names are mouse names. The CDR3 end is not reached by the read, which stops 4 residues before it; the germline J gene fills it in. The V and J genes are TRBV1 and TRBJ2-7; 8 bases are shared with TRBD2. The germline CDR1 and CDR2 sequences are NSQYPW and LRSPGD (reference sequence). The CDR3 totals 15 residues. The junction had 6 bases not matched to a gene; V was cut back by 5 bases and J by 0 bases. CDR3 bases read: TGCACCTGCAGTACTCTGACTGGGGTCTCCTAT. It encodes CTCSTLTGVSY. The entire CDR3 protein is CTCSTLTGVSYEQYF.

This clone was seen a handful of times. Genes and germline are mouse. The read is 4 residues too short to cover the CDR3 end, so that end is filled in from the germline J gene. V gene TRBV31 combines with J gene TRBJ2-1, with 9 nucleotides matching TRBD1. Trimming at V came to 3 bases and at J to 0 bases, leaving 6 bases not matched to a gene. Germline CDR1 is GKSSPN and CDR2 is SITVG. The CDR3 is 16 residues long. CDR3 bases read: TGTGCCTGGAGACCCGGGACAGGGAATAACTATGCT. Translated: CAWRPGTGNNYA. The entire CDR3 is CAWRPGTGNNYAEQFF.

This clone was picked up a small number of times. Gene names and germline refer to mouse. The read halts 4 residues ahead of the CDR3 end, with the missing end drawn from the germline J gene. The rearrangement uses TRBV13-1 and TRBJ2-5; D is possibly TRBD1 (6 bases). V dropped 3 bases and J dropped 3 bases, with 11 bases sitting between them. CDR3 size: 14 residues. Germline assignment: CDR1 NSHNY and CDR2 SYGAGN. The CDR3 DNA, read in part, is TGTGCCAGCAGTGTGAAGGACAGACAAGAC. Its translation: CASSVKDRQD. In full, the CDR3 reads CASSVKDRQDTQYF.

This clone was counted only a few times. The gene symbols are mouse symbols. This chain's CDR3 is CASSTRTGGLAEQFF. CDR3 DNA (partial): TGTGCCAGCAGTACCAGGACTGGGGGTCTTGCT. The chain links TRBV19 to TRBJ2-1, with 10 bases matching TRBD2. The sequence runs out 4 residues before the end of the CDR3; the remainder is reconstructed from the germline J gene. Germline values: CDR1 FNHDT, CDR2 SITEND (reference sequence). The CDR3 loop spans 15 amino acids. After removal of 3 bases from V and 6 bases from J, the junction contained 6 bases not matched to a gene.

For this clone: A much larger clone is a single base away; this may be a read error. Gene names follow the mouse nomenclature. The observed sequence ends 4 residues before the CDR3 terminus, with the missing tail filled in from the germline J gene. This sample includes further DNA sequences coding for the same CDR3. The rearrangement links TRBV19 to TRBJ2-1; 9 bases match TRBD2. The CDR3 length is 15 residues. From germline, CDR1 is FNHDT and CDR2 SITEND (reference sequence). The junction had 3 bases not matched to a gene; V was cut back by 4 bases and J by 1 base. This chain's CDR3 is CASSPDWGNYAEQFF. CDR3 DNA (partial): TGTGCCAGCAGTCCCGACTGGGGGAACTATGCT.

As for this clone: Gene names and germline refer to mouse. Read sequence stops 4 residues before the CDR3 end, and the germline J gene provides the missing end. The rearrangement links TRBV19 to TRBJ1-1; 8 nucleotides align to TRBD1. Per the germline V gene, CDR1 is FNHDT and CDR2 is SITEND (reference sequence). The CDR3 is 14 residues long. V gave up 5 bases and J gave up 4 bases; unmatched junction bases: 7. CDR3 protein: CASSLWTGSTEVFF. CDR3 DNA (partial): TGTGCCAGCAGCCTCTGGACAGGGAGCACA.

Regarding this clone: These gene names are mouse names. Read sequence stops 4 residues before the CDR3 end, and the germline J gene provides the missing end. The V and J genes are TRBV13-3 and TRBJ1-2; 12 bases are shared with TRBD1. CDR1 is NNHDY, CDR2 SYVADS, per germline. The CDR3 extends over 14 amino acids. The CDR3 region is CASSPRDRGRDYTF. The CDR3 bases that were read are TGTGCCAGCAGTCCCCGGGACAGGGGGCGC.

This clone appeared a few times. Gene names are mouse gene names. Sequencing ends 4 residues short of the CDR3 end; the germline J gene provides the rest. This chain links TRBV19 with TRBJ2-7; 11 bases align to TRBD2. CDR1 and CDR2 from the germline V gene are FNHDT and SITEND (reference sequence). The CDR3 is 14 residues long. CDR3 DNA, as far as it was read: TGTGCCAGCACCCCCGGGACTGGGGGTTAT. It specifies CASTPGTGGY. The full CDR3 reads CASTPGTGGYEQYF.

This clone was seen only a few times. All gene names here are mouse names. The CDR3 is cut off 4 residues early in the read; its end comes from the germline J gene. The chain employs TRBV1 and TRBJ2-4; no clear D. Trimming shortened V by 0 bases and J by 0 bases, and 7 bases separated the two germline ends. The CDR3 consists of 15 residues. Per germline, CDR1 NSQYPW and CDR2 LRSPGD (reference sequence). The CDR3 spells CTCSADSPSQNTLYF. Incomplete CDR3 DNA: TGCACCTGCAGTGCAGACTCGCCTAGTCAAAAC.

This clone was detected a few times. Gene names follow the mouse nomenclature. The read is 4 residues too short to cover the CDR3 end, so that end is filled in from the germline J gene. The chain is built from TRBV19 and TRBJ2-5; possible D gene TRBD2, 6 bases. Germline CDR1 reads FNHDT; CDR2 reads SITEND (reference sequence). This CDR3 has 15 residues. Between the trimmed V and J ends, which lost 6 bases and 1 base, there was a span of 15 bases. The CDR3 DNA, read in part, is TGTGCCAGCACCCCGTCCCGACTGGACCAAGAC. Translating gives CASTPSRLDQD. The CDR3 in its entirety is CASTPSRLDQDTQYF.

This clone was counted only a few times. Genes here carry mouse names. Read data end 4 residues before the CDR3 end; the end is taken from the germline J gene. The chain recombines TRBV13-1 with TRBJ2-4, with 10 bases that match TRBD2. Unmatched junction bases numbered 1, after V lost 5 bases and J lost 1 base. CDR3 length: 14 amino acids. Germline-derived CDR1 and CDR2 are NSHNY and SYGAGN. CDR3 in amino acids: CASSWGGGQNTLYF. The covered CDR3 bases are TGTGCCAGCAGCTGGGGGGGCGGTCAAAAC.

This clone was seen a few times. Each gene name is a mouse one. The read is 4 residues too short to cover the CDR3 end, so that end is filled in from the germline J gene. This chain connects TRBV13-3 to TRBJ2-4; 10 bases are shared with TRBD1. J was trimmed by 0 bases and V by 5 bases; bases with no gene match: 3. The CDR3 totals 15 residues. Per germline, CDR1 NNHDY and CDR2 SYVADS. The CDR3 bases that were read are TGTGCCAGCAGCAGACAGGGGGCGAGTCAAAAC. Translating it yields CASSRQGASQN. The entire CDR3 protein is CASSRQGASQNTLYF.

On this clone itself: Here the gene names and germline are mouse. The CDR3 extends 4 residues past the end of the read, so its final part is completed from the germline J gene. The rearrangement uses TRBV1 and TRBJ1-1; no clear D gene. The germline V gene encodes CDR1 NSQYPW and CDR2 LRSPGD (reference sequence). The V gene lost 3 bases and the J gene lost 3 bases, with 5 bases spanning the gap. The CDR3 length is 12 residues. The CDR3 is CTCSAQHTEVFF. The covered CDR3 bases are TGCACCTGCAGTGCCCAGCACACA.

This clone was detected only a few times. Gene and germline names: mouse. Other DNA sequences of this sample code for an identical CDR3. The sequenced part of the CDR3 DNA is TGTGCCAGCAGTAATTGGGGGGAGTATGCT. Protein sequence: CASSNWGEYA. The CDR3, in full, reads CASSNWGEYAEQFF. The genes are TRBV19 and TRBJ2-1; TRBD2 matches at 7 bases. With the read ending 4 residues before the CDR3 end, the germline J gene is used to fill in that end. The CDR3 totals 14 residues. CDR1 is FNHDT, CDR2 SITEND, per germline (reference sequence). After removal of 3 bases from V and 4 bases from J, the junction contained 4 bases not matched to a gene.

This clone turned up a few times. Mouse gene names apply. The read gets to within 3 residues of the CDR3 end, and the germline J gene fills in the rest. The sample carries other DNA sequences with the same CDR3. V and J are TRBV19 and TRBJ1-6; D remains ambiguous. TRBJ1-6 is treated as an ORF (open reading frame) with a function not yet certain. The CDR3 spans 13 residues. CDR1 is FNHDT, CDR2 SITEND, per germline (reference sequence). The V end was cut by 0 bases, the J end by 7 bases, with 5 bases between. The CDR3 DNA, read in part, is TGTGCCAGCAGTATAGGACAAAATTCGCCC. It translates to CASSIGQNSP. The CDR3 in its entirety is CASSIGQNSPLYF.

This clone was detected a few times. Gene labels here are mouse ones. The read ends 4 residues early relative to the CDR3; the germline J gene fills the gap. The chain has TRBV19 and TRBJ2-5; 14 bases line up with TRBD2. J gave up 2 bases and V 4 bases, and 3 bases lay outside the gene matches. The CDR3 loop spans 16 amino acids. CDR1 and CDR2 (germline): FNHDT, SITEND (reference sequence). CDR3 DNA (partial): TGTGCCAGCAGTCTGGGACTGGGGGGGCTCCAAGAC. It specifies CASSLGLGGLQD. The CDR3, in full, reads CASSLGLGGLQDTQYF. The full variable domain, in which reference TRBV19 and TRBJ2-5 provide the parts outside the CDR3, is GGIITQTPKFLIGQEGQKLTLKCQQNFNHDTMYWYRQDSGKGLRLIYYSITENDLQKGDLSEGYDASREKKSSFSLTVTSAQKNEMAVFLCASSLGLGGLQDTQYFGPGTRLLVL.

As to this clone: Gene names and germline refer to mouse. The read finishes 4 residues shy of the CDR3 end, and the germline J gene is used to complete it. J is TRBJ2-3 and V is TRBV21; 8 nucleotides match TRBD2. TRBV21 is an ORF for which the function is uncertain. Germline trimming cut 0 bases from V and 0 bases from J; bases unmatched to any gene: 2. The CDR3 has 16 residues. Here the CDR3 reads CASSQSGGASAETLYF. The DNA read from the CDR3 is TGTGCTAGCAGTCAATCGGGGGGGGCTAGTGCAGAA.

Only a few counts were recorded for this clone. Gene labels here are mouse ones. The CDR3 end falls 4 residues outside the read, so it is completed with the germline J gene. The V gene is TRBV2, the J gene TRBJ2-1, with a tentative D call TRBD1 (5 bases). V lost 2 bases and J lost 1, with 9 bases in between. The CDR3 has 15 amino acids. Germline lookup yields CDR1 LGHNA and CDR2 YSYQKL. Partial CDR3 DNA: TGTGCCAGCAGCCAACTCGGACAAAACTATGCT. This translates into CASSQLGQNYA. The full CDR3 protein is CASSQLGQNYAEQFF.

This clone was found a few times. Gene names are the mouse ones. Read sequence stops 4 residues before the CDR3 end, and the germline J gene provides the missing end. This rearrangement joins TRBV17 to TRBJ2-3, with TRBD2 matching 10 bases. V was pared by 3 bases and J by 4 bases, with 7 bases of the junction left unmatched. The length of the CDR3 is 16 residues. Per germline, CDR1 MNHDT and CDR2 YYDKIL. The covered CDR3 bases are TGTGCTAGCAGTAGGATTTCTGGGGGGGCGCCAGAA. It specifies CASSRISGGAPE. The full CDR3 is CASSRISGGAPETLYF. Full variable domain (remainder filled in from reference TRBV17 and TRBJ2-3): DTTVKQNPRYKLARVGKPVNLICSQTMNHDTMYWYQKKPNQAPKLLLFYYDKILNREADTFEKFQSSRPNNSFCSLYIGSAGLEYSAMYLCASSRISGGAPETLYFGSGTRLTVL.